The 5 T cell receptor beta chains listed next were all sequenced from one sample in a study of blood T cell repertoires in COVID-19. This table comes from immunoSEQ multiplex PCR, and its TCRdb copy is limited to in-frame clones, with some not included. The repertoire holds 250,000 to 300,000 clones, with 88% as singletons. Sequencing was carried out using PBMCs or T cells enriched from blood (not recorded which). The origin of the receptors is an older woman in a cohort exposed to, infected with or recovered from COVID-19 (not recorded which).

The gene calls are TRBV27 and TRBJ1-1; D is perhaps TRBD1 (5 bases). Germline CDR1 reads MNHEY; CDR2 reads SMNVEV (reference sequence). The CDR3 is 15 amino acids. The germline V and J ends were trimmed by 5 bases and 4 bases, with 17 bases remaining between them. The DNA for the CDR3 is TGTGCCAGCAGTCCCTCGGGACTGTCGACCACTGAAGCTTTCTTT. This translates into CASSPSGLSTTEAFF.

The sample holds one count of this clone. V is TRBV10-1 and J is TRBJ2-1, with D maybe TRBD2 (6 bases). The CDR3 extends over 13 amino acids. Trimming took off 3 bases at V and 6 bases at J, with 9 bases between the two ends. The germline gives CDR1 WNHNN, CDR2 SYGVQD (reference sequence). CDR3 amino acids: CASSEKAGNEQFF. For the CDR3, the DNA is TGCGCCAGCAGTGAAAAAGCGGGCAATGAGCAGTTCTTC.

In its sample, this clone was seen a few times. This chain uses TRBV28 with TRBJ2-5, with TRBD2 matching over 12 bases. Unmatched junction bases numbered 10, after V lost 6 bases and J lost 5 bases. Germline V CDR1 and CDR2: MDHEN, SYDVKM. CDR3 length: 16 amino acids. CDR3 sequence reads: CASSDRLAGVGETQYF. The CDR3, as DNA: TGTGCCAGCAGCGATAGACTAGCGGGAGTTGGGGAGACCCAGTACTTC.

The genes are TRBV28 and TRBJ1-5, with 9 bases fitting TRBD1. The V gene end was trimmed by 6 bases and the J gene end by 1 base; junction bases not matched to a gene: 7. The CDR3 consists of 16 residues. Per germline, CDR1 MDHEN and CDR2 SYDVKM. The CDR3 sequence: CASSPGQGMSNQPQHF. The CDR3 DNA follows: TGTGCCAGCAGCCCAGGACAGGGGATGAGCAATCAGCCCCAGCATTTT.

This clone was observed a single time. CDR3 nucleotide sequence: TGTGCCAGCAGCCAAGTACTAGCGGGACCATACGAGCAGTACTTC. It codes for CASSQVLAGPYEQYF. The genes are TRBV3-1 (or the pseudogene TRBV3-2) and TRBJ2-7; 10 nucleotides line up with TRBD2. The CDR3 has 15 residues. The V and J ends lost 1 base and 4 bases, in that order; junction bases with no gene match: 4. Germline values: CDR1 LGHDT, CDR2 YNNKEL (reference sequence).